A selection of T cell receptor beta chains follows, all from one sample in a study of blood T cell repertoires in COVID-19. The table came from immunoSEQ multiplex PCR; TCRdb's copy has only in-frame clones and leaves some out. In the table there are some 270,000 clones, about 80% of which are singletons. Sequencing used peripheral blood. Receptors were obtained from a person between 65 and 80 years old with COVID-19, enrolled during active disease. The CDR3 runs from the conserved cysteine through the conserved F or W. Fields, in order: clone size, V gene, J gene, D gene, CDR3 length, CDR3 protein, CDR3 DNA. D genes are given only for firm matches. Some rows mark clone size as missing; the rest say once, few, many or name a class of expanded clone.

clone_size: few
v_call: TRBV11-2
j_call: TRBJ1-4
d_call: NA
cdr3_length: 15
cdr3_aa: CASSSLRSSNEKLFF
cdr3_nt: TGTGCCAGCAGCTCCCTGCGCTCAAGTAATGAAAAACTGTTTTTT

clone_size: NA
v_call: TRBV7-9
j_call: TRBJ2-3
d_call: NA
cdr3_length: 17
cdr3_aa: CASSAGFNSGRTDTQYF
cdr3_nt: TGTGCCAGCAGCGCGGGGTTTAATTCTGGAAGAACAGATACGCAGTATTTT

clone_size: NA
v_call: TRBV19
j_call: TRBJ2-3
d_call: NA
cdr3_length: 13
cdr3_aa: CASSQRGTDTQYF
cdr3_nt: TGTGCCAGTAGCCAGCGGGGCACAGATACGCAGTATTTT

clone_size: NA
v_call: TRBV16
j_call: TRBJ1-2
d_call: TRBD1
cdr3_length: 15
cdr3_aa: CASSQGQADTYGYTF
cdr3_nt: TGTGCCAGCAGCCAGGGACAGGCGGACACCTATGGCTACACCTTC

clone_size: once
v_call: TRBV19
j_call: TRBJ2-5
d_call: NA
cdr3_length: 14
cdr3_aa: CASSIARDQETQYF
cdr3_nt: TGTGCCAGTAGTATTGCTCGAGACCAAGAGACCCAGTACTTC

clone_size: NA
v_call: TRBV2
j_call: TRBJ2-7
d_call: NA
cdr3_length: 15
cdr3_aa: CASTEAGRGGHEQYF
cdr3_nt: TGTGCCAGCACCGAGGCGGGCAGGGGTGGGCACGAGCAGTACTTC

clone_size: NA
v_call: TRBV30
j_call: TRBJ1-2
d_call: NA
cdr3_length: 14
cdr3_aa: CAWRIWGGFGGYTF
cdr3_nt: TGTGCCTGGAGAATTTGGGGAGGGTTTGGTGGCTACACCTTC

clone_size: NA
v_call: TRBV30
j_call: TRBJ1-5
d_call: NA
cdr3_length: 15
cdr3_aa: CAWSVRGKTGQPQHF
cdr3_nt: TGTGCCTGGAGTGTAAGGGGCAAAACGGGTCAGCCCCAGCATTTT

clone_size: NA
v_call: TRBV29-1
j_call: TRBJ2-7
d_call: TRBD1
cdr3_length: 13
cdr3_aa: CSATDRSNYEQYF
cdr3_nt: TGCAGCGCAACGGACAGGTCGAACTACGAGCAGTACTTC

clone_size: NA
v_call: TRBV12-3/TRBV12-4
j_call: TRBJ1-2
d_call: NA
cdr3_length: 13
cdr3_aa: CASSRDNYYGYTF
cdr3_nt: TGTGCCAGCAGTCGGGACAACTACTATGGCTACACCTTC

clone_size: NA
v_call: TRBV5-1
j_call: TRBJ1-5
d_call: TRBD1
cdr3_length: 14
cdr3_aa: CASSVGQGDQPQHF
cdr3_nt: TGCGCCAGCAGCGTAGGACAGGGGGACCAGCCCCAGCATTTT

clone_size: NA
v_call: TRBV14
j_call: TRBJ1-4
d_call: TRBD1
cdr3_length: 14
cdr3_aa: CASSPDRVNEKLFF
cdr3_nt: TGTGCCAGCAGCCCAGACAGGGTTAATGAAAAACTGTTTTTT

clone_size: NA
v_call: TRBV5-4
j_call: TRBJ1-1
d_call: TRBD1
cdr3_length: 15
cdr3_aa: CASSDNRGIFAEAFF
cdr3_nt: TGTGCCAGCAGCGACAACAGGGGTATCTTTGCTGAAGCTTTCTTT

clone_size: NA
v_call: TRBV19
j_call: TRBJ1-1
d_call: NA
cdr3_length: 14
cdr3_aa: CASSGTGYNTEAFF
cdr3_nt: TGTGCCAGTAGTGGTACAGGGTACAACACTGAAGCTTTCTTT

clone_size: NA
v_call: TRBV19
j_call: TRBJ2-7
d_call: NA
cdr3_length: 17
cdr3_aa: CASSTIGAGHLPYEQYF
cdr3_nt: TGTGCCAGTAGTACGATAGGGGCTGGGCACCTACCGTACGAGCAGTACTTC

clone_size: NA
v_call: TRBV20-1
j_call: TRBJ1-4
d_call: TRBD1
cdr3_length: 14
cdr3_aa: CSASDRATNEKLFF
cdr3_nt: TGCAGTGCTAGTGACAGGGCAACTAATGAAAAACTGTTTTTT

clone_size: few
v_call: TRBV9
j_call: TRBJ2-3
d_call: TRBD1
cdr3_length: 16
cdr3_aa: CASSITGTGSADTQYF
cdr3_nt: TGTGCCAGCTCCATAACCGGGACAGGGTCTGCAGATACGCAGTATTTT

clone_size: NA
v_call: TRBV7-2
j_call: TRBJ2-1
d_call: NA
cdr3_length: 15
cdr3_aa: CASRDGSGSYNEQFF
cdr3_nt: TGTGCCAGCAGGGATGGAAGCGGGTCCTACAATGAGCAGTTCTTC

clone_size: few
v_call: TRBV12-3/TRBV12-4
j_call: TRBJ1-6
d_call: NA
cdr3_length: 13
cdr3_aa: CASSPSSSGPLHF
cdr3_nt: TGTGCCAGCAGCCCTTCCTCCTCGGGGCCCCTCCACTTT

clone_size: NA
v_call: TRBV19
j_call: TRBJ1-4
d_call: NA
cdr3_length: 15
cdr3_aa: CASSPRTRRGEKLFF
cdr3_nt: TGTGCCAGTAGTCCCCGGACGCGGCGGGGCGAAAAACTGTTTTTT